The 3 T cell receptor beta chains listed next were all sequenced from one sample in a study of blood T cell repertoires in COVID-19. Repertoires were generated with immunoSEQ multiplex PCR, while TCRdb's copy carries only in-frame clones and drops some. The profile shows roughly 200,000 clones, 75% to 90% of them singletons. The sample comprised peripheral blood. These TCRs come from a woman aged 35 to 49 with COVID-19, enrolled during active disease.

The chain recombines TRBV4-1 with TRBJ2-2, with a weak D call TRBD1 (5 bases). Germline lookup yields CDR1 MGHRA and CDR2 YSYEKL. V shed 4 bases and J shed 0 bases, with 12 bases lying between them. CDR3 length equals 16 residues. CDR3 bases: TGCGCCAGCAGCCTTCGGACGGACACGAACACCGGGGAGCTGTTTTTT. Protein product: CASSLRTDTNTGELFF.

This clone has just a few counts. This chain joins TRBV19 and TRBJ1-1, with TRBD1 matching 7 bases. The CDR3 has 13 residues. J was trimmed by 4 bases and V by 5 bases; bases with no gene match: 4. CDR1 LNHDA and CDR2 SQIVND come from the germline V gene (reference sequence). Written as DNA, the CDR3 is TGTGCCAGTAGTCCCGACAGGGTCACTGAAGCTTTCTTT. This translates into CASSPDRVTEAFF.

The chain carries TRBV24-1 and TRBJ1-5; no clear D. CDR1 and CDR2 from the germline V gene are KGHDR and SFDVKD. The length of the CDR3 is 13 residues. V lost 1 base and J lost 11, with 11 bases in between. CDR3 nucleotide sequence: TGTGCCACCAGTGATTTAACGGCCCGGGCCCAGCATTTT. Amino acids: CATSDLTARAQHF.